This TCR beta chain was captured in a study of blood T cell repertoires in COVID-19. Study-wide background: From the United States, Italy and Spain came samples of acute and convalescent COVID-19. Sources were T cells, B-cell-depleted T cells, or PBMCs; the material itself was cDNA or gDNA.

Method: immunoSEQ multiplex PCR; TCRdb's copy keeps in-frame clones and lacks some. The table includes over 250,000 clones, roughly 86% detected once. Individuals aged about 18 to 95 years were recruited from approximately 22 US areas. Recovered status in Cohort 3 required two negative PCRs, clearance, or symptom resolution. The germline CDR1 and CDR2 sequences are ENHRY and SYGVKD. Trimming pared 6 bases from V and 4 bases from J, leaving 18 bases between. The CDR3 consists of 15 residues. The chain links TRBV10-3 to TRBJ1-1; no definite D call. Sequencing was carried out using PBMCs or T cells enriched from blood (not recorded which). This clonotype was obtained from a woman aged 30 to 39 who had recovered from COVID-19. The CDR3 DNA reads as TGTGCCATCAGCGATGCAGAGGAGGGAATCACTGAAGCTTTCTTT. Amino acid sequence: CAISDAEEGITEAFF.